This T cell receptor beta chain was found in a study of neurological immune-mediated disorders. Study outcomes and limitations: Levels of TCR clonal expansion peaked in HTLV-1-associated myelopathy and reached their lowest in multiple sclerosis, under those of healthy controls.

About this clonotype: As yet, its antigen is unknown. A much larger clone lies a single base off, so this may be a read error.

The cDNA was produced through 5'RACE with 10-nucleotide random UMIs. Using its own MiXCR run on the 5' RACE reads, TCRdb lists one record per CDR3 protein. Among approximately 86,000 distinct CDR3 sequences listed, approximately 2.4% were seen once. Germline V gene data show CDR1 as MDHEN and CDR2 as SYDVKM. Trimming removed 3 bases from V and 5 bases from J, with 10 bases in between. CDR3 length equals 14 residues. Source material: PBMCs. The sequence came from a woman aged 25 to 39 with multiple sclerosis. V is TRBV28 and J is TRBJ1-4; perhaps TRBD1 as D (5 bases). The chain's CDR3 is CASSLLKGNEKLFF. The CDR3 coding sequence is TGTGCCAGCAGTTTGCTAAAGGGGAATGAAAAACTGTTTTTT.